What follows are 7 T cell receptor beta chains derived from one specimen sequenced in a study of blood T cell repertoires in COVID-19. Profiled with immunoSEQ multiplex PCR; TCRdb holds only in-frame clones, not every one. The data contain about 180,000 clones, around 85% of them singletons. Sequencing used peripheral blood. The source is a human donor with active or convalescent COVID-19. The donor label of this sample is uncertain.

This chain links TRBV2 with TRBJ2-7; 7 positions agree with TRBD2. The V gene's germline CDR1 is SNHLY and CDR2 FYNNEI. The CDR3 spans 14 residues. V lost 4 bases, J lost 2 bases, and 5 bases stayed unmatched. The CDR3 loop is CASSGEGLTYEQYF. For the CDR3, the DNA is TGTGCCAGCAGTGGTGAGGGACTAACCTACGAGCAGTACTTC. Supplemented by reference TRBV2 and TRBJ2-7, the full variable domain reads EPEVTQTPSHQVTQMGQEVILRCVPISNHLYFYWYRQILGQKVEFLVSFYNNEISEKSEIFDDQFSVERPDGSNFTLKIRSTKLEDSAMYFCASSGEGLTYEQYFGPGTRLTVT.

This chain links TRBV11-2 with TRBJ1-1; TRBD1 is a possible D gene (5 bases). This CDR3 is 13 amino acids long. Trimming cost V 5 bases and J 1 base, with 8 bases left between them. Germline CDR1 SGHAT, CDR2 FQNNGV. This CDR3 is CASSRQQNTEAFF. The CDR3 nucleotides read TGTGCCAGCAGCCGACAGCAGAACACTGAAGCTTTCTTT.

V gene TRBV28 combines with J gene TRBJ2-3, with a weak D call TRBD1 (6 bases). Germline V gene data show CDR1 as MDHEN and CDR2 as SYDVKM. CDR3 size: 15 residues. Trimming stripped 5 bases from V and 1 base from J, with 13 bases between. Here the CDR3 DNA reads TGTGCCAGCAGTCCTCCTCGGACAGGCACAGATACGCAGTATTTT. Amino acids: CASSPPRTGTDTQYF.

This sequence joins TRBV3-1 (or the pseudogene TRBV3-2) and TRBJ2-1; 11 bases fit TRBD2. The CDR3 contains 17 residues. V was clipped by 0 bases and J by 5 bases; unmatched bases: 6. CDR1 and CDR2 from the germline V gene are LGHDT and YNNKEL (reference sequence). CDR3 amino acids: CASSQDLASGRNNEQFF. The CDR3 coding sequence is TGTGCCAGCAGCCAAGACCTGGCTAGCGGGAGGAACAATGAGCAGTTCTTC.

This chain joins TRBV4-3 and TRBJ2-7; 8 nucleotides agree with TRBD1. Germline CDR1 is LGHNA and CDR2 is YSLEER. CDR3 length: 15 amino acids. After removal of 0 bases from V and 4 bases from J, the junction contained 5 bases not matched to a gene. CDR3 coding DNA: TGCGCCAGCAGCCAAGAGGACAGGGTCGGGTACGAGCAGTACTTC. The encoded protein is CASSQEDRVGYEQYF.

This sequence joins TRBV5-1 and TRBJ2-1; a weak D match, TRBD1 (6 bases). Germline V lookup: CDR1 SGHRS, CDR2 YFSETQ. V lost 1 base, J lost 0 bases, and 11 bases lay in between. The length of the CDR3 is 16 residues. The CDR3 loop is CASSLMHRVSYNEQFF. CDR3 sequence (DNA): TGCGCCAGCAGCTTGATGCACAGGGTCTCCTACAATGAGCAGTTCTTC.

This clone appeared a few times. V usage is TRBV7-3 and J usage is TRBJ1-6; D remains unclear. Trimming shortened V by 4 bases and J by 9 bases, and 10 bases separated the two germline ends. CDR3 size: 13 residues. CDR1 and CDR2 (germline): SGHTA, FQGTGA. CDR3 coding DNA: TGTGCCAGCAGCTCGGGAGGCAGTTCACCCCTCCACTTT. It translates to CASSSGGSSPLHF.